Presented here are 8 T cell receptor beta chains from one specimen sequenced in a study of T cell responses to AZD1222 COVID-19 vaccine. Libraries were prepared by immunoSEQ multiplex PCR; TCRdb keeps only in-frame clonotypes and omits some of them. The sample yields some 90,000 clones, around nine tenths seen once. The source material was peripheral blood, sampled on day 0 of MenACWY control vaccination. Source of these receptors: an adult in good health.

V is TRBV6-5 and J is TRBJ2-7; the match to TRBD1 covers 8 bases. Germline CDR1 and CDR2: MNHEY and SVGAGI. This CDR3 spans 14 amino acids. The ends lost 3 bases at V and 4 bases at J; junction bases unmatched: 5. CDR3 coding DNA: TGTGCCAGCAGTTATAGCGACAGGGGATACGAGCAGTACTTC. Translation: CASSYSDRGYEQYF.

The chain is built from TRBV9 and TRBJ1-2; weak D call: TRBD1 (6 bases). Germline V CDR1 and CDR2: SGDLS, YYNGEE. V lost 3 bases and J lost 6, with 18 bases in between. This CDR3 is 15 amino acids long. The CDR3 reads CASSGFGGFRDGYTF. The CDR3 bases are TGTGCCAGCAGCGGCTTTGGGGGCTTTAGGGATGGCTACACCTTC.

The J gene is TRBJ1-1, the V gene TRBV7-8; D call uncertain. Germline CDR1 is SGHVS and CDR2 is FQNEAQ. The CDR3 totals 15 residues. Deletions cut 5 bases from V and 3 bases from J, with 16 bases between. CDR3 in amino acids: CASSAEAQRDTEAFF. CDR3 bases: TGTGCCAGCAGCGCTGAGGCGCAGAGGGACACTGAAGCTTTCTTT.

The chain is built from TRBV7-2 and TRBJ1-1; D gene unclear. With 3 bases removed from V and 5 bases from J, the gap between germline ends came to 13 bases. The CDR3 runs to 14 residues. Germline loops: CDR1 SGHTA, CDR2 FQGNSA. CDR3 protein: CASSLGSGWTEAFF. CDR3 nucleotide sequence: TGTGCCAGCAGCTTGGGTAGTGGTTGGACTGAAGCTTTCTTT.

The V and J genes are TRBV6-2 or TRBV6-3 and TRBJ2-2, with 8 bases lining up with TRBD2. After removal of 6 bases from V and 6 bases from J, the junction contained 6 bases not matched to a gene. This CDR3 region has 14 residues. Germline CDR1 and CDR2: MNHEY and SVGEGT. The CDR3 here is CASSGGGRPGELFF. In DNA, the CDR3 is TGTGCCAGCAGCGGCGGGGGGCGCCCCGGGGAGCTGTTTTTT.

This chain links TRBV7-2 with TRBJ2-1; TRBD2 matches 10 bases. Trimming took 0 bases from V and 7 from J; bases not matched to a gene: 12. Looked up from germline, CDR1 is SGHTA and CDR2 is FQGNSA. CDR3 size: 18 residues. CDR3 coding DNA: TGTGCCAGCAGCTTAGCGTGGTTGGGGACTAGCGCGCGGAATGAGCAGTTCTTC. It specifies CASSLAWLGTSARNEQFF.

The rearrangement links TRBV5-1 to TRBJ2-2, with D possibly matching TRBD2 (6 bases). Germline V gene sequence: CDR1 SGHRS, CDR2 YFSETQ. Deletions cut 4 bases from V and 1 base from J, with 11 bases between. The CDR3 is 15 residues long. CDR3 sequence: CASSQTGRNTGELFF. The CDR3 region has the DNA TGCGCCAGCAGCCAAACCGGGAGGAACACCGGGGAGCTGTTTTTT.

The chain uses TRBV27 and TRBJ2-5; 11 nucleotides line up with TRBD2. From germline, CDR1 is MNHEY and CDR2 SMNVEV (reference sequence). The V gene end was trimmed by 2 bases and the J gene end by 5 bases; junction bases not matched to a gene: 10. The CDR3 contains 17 residues. The CDR3, as DNA: TGTGCCAGCAGTTTAGTGACCGCGACTAGCGGGATTGAGACCCAGTACTTC. Amino acids: CASSLVTATSGIETQYF.